This TCR beta chain was sequenced for a study of identical twins. Germline CDR1 and CDR2: DFQATT and SNEGSKA (reference sequence). This CDR3 comprises 15 residues. V dropped 3 bases and J dropped 5; count of bases not matched to a gene: 9. Whole-study findings and limits: Beta out-of-frame sequences showed weaker excess sharing between twins. Zero-insertion analyses could be partly confounded by invariant MAIT and iNKT cells. Findings depended on cross-sectional statistics rather than tracking the same donors.

Template switching added a universal primer site; cDNA carried unique molecular identifiers. MiXCR, run by TCRdb on the 5' RACE reads, gives a single entry per CDR3 protein. The table includes about 290,000 distinct CDR3 sequences, 8% to 9.5% detected once. This clonotype was detected ten times or more. Its specificity is unknown. The same specimen was also included in a second study, on yellow fever vaccine responses in identical twins.

This sequence joins TRBV20-1 and TRBJ2-1, with TRBD1 identical over 8 bases. The sequence derives from a woman aged 18-29 years in good health. Sequencing was carried out using CD8+ T cells sorted from blood. DNA for the CDR3: TGCAGTGCTAGCTCCCCAGGGGGCGGCCACAATGAGCAGTTCTTC. Its protein product is CSASSPGGGHNEQFF.